The next 30 T cell receptor beta chains were all read from a single sample in a study of T cell responses to AZD1222 COVID-19 vaccine (TCRdb year 2021). The time point label for this specimen denotes: baseline before first vaccination. Library creation used the immunoSEQ multiplex PCR assay. TCRdb carries this immuneACCESS record with in-frame sequences only. Its versions omit some clonotypes, under half of them owing to an unresolved V gene in the studies checked, with the rest unexplained. The sample has approximately 82,000 clones on record, 85% to 95% of them singletons. The top ten clonotypes cover roughly 4.8% of the sample. The material sequenced was peripheral blood, taken on day 0 of AZD1222 vaccination. Receptors were obtained from an adult in good health.

The chain combines TRBV20-1 with TRBJ2-7; D gene ambiguous. The ends were cut back, 1 base at V and 7 bases at J, with 8 bases in the middle. Looked up from germline, CDR1 is DFQATT and CDR2 is SNEGSKA (reference sequence). There are 11 residues in the CDR3. The CDR3 protein is CSARGPGEQYF. As DNA, the CDR3 is TGCAGTGCTAGAGGCCCTGGGGAGCAGTACTTC.

V usage is TRBV4-3 and J usage is TRBJ1-4, with D perhaps matching TRBD1 (6 bases). This CDR3 spans 14 amino acids. CDR1 LGHNA and CDR2 YSLEER come from the germline V gene. The V end lost 3 bases, the J end lost 7 bases, and 12 bases lay between the germline ends. The CDR3 sequence is CASSHTRGSEKLFF. DNA for the CDR3: TGCGCCAGCAGCCATACCAGGGGTTCTGAAAAACTGTTTTTT.

CDR3 residues: CASSQGLGTGANVLTF. CDR3 in DNA: TGCGCCAGCAGCCAAGGCTTGGGTACTGGGGCCAACGTCCTGACTTTC. J is TRBJ2-6 and V is TRBV4-3; D not certain. The CDR3 spans 16 residues. CDR1 and CDR2 from the germline V gene are LGHNA and YSLEER. Trimming took 1 base from V and 2 from J, leaving 9 bases between them.

This rearrangement joins TRBV25-1 to TRBJ1-1; maybe TRBD1 (5 bases). Germline CDR1 MGHDK, CDR2 SYGVNS. V was pared by 3 bases and J by 4 bases, with 6 bases between. CDR3 length: 12 amino acids. As DNA, the CDR3 is TGTGCCAGCAGTGATCAGGGCACTGAAGCTTTCTTT. It yields the protein CASSDQGTEAFF.

This chain links TRBV6-2 or TRBV6-3 with TRBJ1-1, with 8 bases that match TRBD1. Trimming removed 6 bases from V and 4 bases from J; junction bases left unmatched: 7. The CDR3 totals 14 residues. Germline V CDR1 and CDR2: MNHEY, SVGEGT. In DNA form, the CDR3 reads TGTGCCAGCAGCTCTCAGGGGGCCGCCACTGAAGCTTTCTTT. Its protein is CASSSQGAATEAFF.

The chain combines TRBV19 with TRBJ1-5, with TRBD1 identical over 7 bases. Trimming at V came to 4 bases and at J to 0 bases, leaving 6 bases not matched to a gene. This CDR3 is built from 16 residues. Germline CDR1 and CDR2: LNHDA and SQIVND (reference sequence). The CDR3 coding sequence is TGTGCCAGTAGTAGGATCGGGACAGATAGCAATCAGCCCCAGCATTTT. Encoded protein: CASSRIGTDSNQPQHF.

This clone was detected only once. The chain combines TRBV4-3 with TRBJ1-2; 7 nucleotides match TRBD1. The junction had 4 bases not matched to a gene; V was cut back by 3 bases and J by 3 bases. CDR3 size: 14 residues. In germline, CDR1 is LGHNA, CDR2 YSLEER. CDR3 bases: TGCGCCAGCAGCCATGGAGACAGGGACTATGGCTACACCTTC. This sequence encodes CASSHGDRDYGYTF.

This clone was seen a few times. The rearrangement links TRBV19 to TRBJ1-2; D not certain. Germline CDR1 reads LNHDA; CDR2 reads SQIVND (reference sequence). The V end lost 2 bases, the J end lost 2 bases, and 12 bases lay between the germline ends. The CDR3 covers 15 residues. CDR3: CASSIQRGENYGYTF. The CDR3 DNA sequence: TGTGCCAGTAGTATACAGCGAGGAGAGAACTATGGCTACACCTTC.

The V call is TRBV3-1 (or the pseudogene TRBV3-2), the J call TRBJ1-2, with D maybe TRBD1 (5 bases). Germline CDR1 reads LGHDT; CDR2 reads YNNKEL (reference sequence). Trimming removed 4 bases at V and 8 bases at J, with 14 bases between. The CDR3 spans 13 residues. CDR3 region: CASSLRAGDGYTF. The DNA of the CDR3 is TGTGCCAGCAGCCTCAGGGCGGGGGACGGCTACACCTTC.

This rearrangement joins TRBV19 to TRBJ2-4; D is perhaps TRBD2 (6 bases). CDR1 is LNHDA and CDR2 is SQIVND in the germline V gene (reference sequence). Trimming stripped 2 bases from V and 1 base from J, with 12 bases between. The CDR3 loop spans 16 amino acids. The CDR3 loop is CASSITGDGAKNIQYF. In DNA, the CDR3 is TGTGCCAGTAGTATAACGGGGGATGGCGCCAAAAACATTCAGTACTTC.

The chain is built from TRBV6-5 and TRBJ1-2; 9 bases are shared with TRBD1. The V segment lost 6 bases and the J segment 4 bases; nucleotides outside the gene matches: 6. Germline loops: CDR1 MNHEY, CDR2 SVGAGI. There are 14 residues in the CDR3. CDR3 sequence: CASRLQGAGYGYTF. Here the CDR3 DNA reads TGTGCCAGCAGGCTACAGGGGGCGGGCTATGGCTACACCTTC.

The chain has TRBV7-8 and TRBJ1-4; no clear D gene. V lost 5 bases, J lost 8 bases, and 18 bases lay in between. Germline V gene sequence: CDR1 SGHVS, CDR2 FQNEAQ. The CDR3 has 15 residues. The DNA of the CDR3 is TGTGCCAGCAGCCTCGCGGGTAGTTTCGAAGAAAAACTGTTTTTT. Its translation is CASSLAGSFEEKLFF.

The rearrangement links TRBV28 to TRBJ1-1; D is uncertain. Trimming removed 5 bases from V and 0 bases from J, with 13 bases in between. Germline CDR1 is MDHEN and CDR2 is SYDVKM. The CDR3 sequence is 15 residues long. The CDR3 coding sequence is TGTGCCAGCAGTCCAAGCAGTAGAATGAACACTGAAGCTTTCTTT. Translation gives CASSPSSRMNTEAFF. Together with reference TRBV28 and TRBJ1-1, the CDR3 gives the full variable domain: DVKVTQSSRYLVKRTGEKVFLECVQDMDHENMFWYRQDPGLGLRLIYFSYDVKMKEKGDIPEGYSVSREKKERFSLILESASTNQTSMYLCASSPSSRMNTEAFFGQGTRLTVV.

The sample holds one count of this clone. This chain links TRBV5-6 with TRBJ1-3, with D uncertain. The germline CDR1 and CDR2 sequences are SGHDT and YYEEEE. V was clipped by 3 bases and J by 4 bases, with 14 bases between them. This CDR3 has 15 amino acids. For the CDR3, the DNA is TGTGCCAGCAGCTCCCGCCCGGGTTTCGGAAACACCATATATTTT. Translating it yields CASSSRPGFGNTIYF.

J is TRBJ2-1 and V is TRBV5-1; perhaps TRBD2 as D (6 bases). V was clipped by 4 bases and J by 2 bases, with 13 bases between them. The CDR3 length is 15 residues. CDR1 SGHRS and CDR2 YFSETQ come from the germline V gene. The CDR3 spells CASSPNSGTYNEQFF. The CDR3 nucleotides are TGCGCCAGCAGCCCAAATAGCGGAACCTACAATGAGCAGTTCTTC.

The chain couples TRBV3-1 (or the pseudogene TRBV3-2) to TRBJ2-1; 8 bases match TRBD2. Germline V gene sequence: CDR1 LGHDT, CDR2 YNNKEL (reference sequence). J lost 3 bases, V lost 2 bases, and 24 bases had no gene match. The CDR3 totals 22 residues. CDR3 sequence reads: CASSQLNVRGTSLTQYYNEQFF. The CDR3 coding sequence is TGTGCCAGCAGCCAATTGAATGTCCGCGGGACTAGTCTCACACAATACTACAATGAGCAGTTCTTC.

The chain uses TRBV7-9 and TRBJ2-1; unclear D gene. V lost 1 base, J lost 6 bases, and 4 bases lay in between. This CDR3 comprises 12 residues. Germline CDR1 and CDR2: SEHNR and FQNEAQ (reference sequence). CDR3 residues: CASSLERNEQFF. The CDR3 DNA reads TGTGCCAGCAGCTTAGAGCGCAATGAGCAGTTCTTC.

This chain uses TRBV5-4 with TRBJ2-2; a possible D gene is TRBD2 (7 bases). V dropped 3 bases and J dropped 1 base, with 13 bases sitting between them. This CDR3 comprises 16 residues. Germline assignment: CDR1 SGHNT and CDR2 YYREEE (reference sequence). The CDR3 DNA reads as TGTGCCAGCAGCTCCGTGGGGGGGCTGAACACCGGGGAGCTGTTTTTT. Residues: CASSSVGGLNTGELFF.

This clone was detected once. The chain is built from TRBV7-9 and TRBJ2-2, with no clear D. The CDR3 runs to 15 residues. Looked up from germline, CDR1 is SEHNR and CDR2 is FQNEAQ (reference sequence). V gave up 6 bases and J gave up 5 bases, with 16 bases separating them. In nucleotides, the CDR3 is TGTGCCAGCAGTTTACCGCTTGTCGGGACCGGGGAGCTGTTTTTT. As protein: CASSLPLVGTGELFF.

This clone is labeled as medium-sized. The rearrangement uses TRBV7-9 and TRBJ2-7; D might be TRBD1 (6 bases). Germline CDR1 and CDR2: SEHNR and FQNEAQ (reference sequence). The CDR3 runs to 14 residues. Trimming pared 0 bases from V and 4 bases from J, leaving 10 bases between. The CDR3 loop reads CASSLAGRGYEQYF. The DNA of the CDR3 is TGTGCCAGCAGCTTAGCGGGCAGGGGATACGAGCAGTACTTC. The full variable domain, completed using reference TRBV7-9 and TRBJ2-7, is DTGVSQNPRHKITKRGQNVTFRCDPISEHNRLYWYRQTLGQGPEFLTYFQNEAQLEKSRLLSDRFSAERPKGSFSTLEIQRTEQGDSAMYLCASSLAGRGYEQYFGPGTRLTVT.

This clone was detected a few times. V is TRBV15 and J is TRBJ1-5, with D possibly being TRBD1 (6 bases). The CDR3 spans 14 residues. CDR1 is LNHNV and CDR2 is YYDKDF in the germline V gene (reference sequence). V gave up 1 base and J gave up 6 bases, with 10 bases separating them. For the CDR3, the DNA is TGTGCCACCAGCAGAGGGGGGGCATTTCAGCCCCAGCATTTT. This codes for CATSRGGAFQPQHF. Full variable domain (remainder filled in from reference TRBV15 and TRBJ1-5): DAMVIQNPRYQVTQFGKPVTLSCSQTLNHNVMYWYQQKSSQAPKLLFHYYDKDFNNEADTPDNFQSRRPNTSFCFLDIRSPGLGDTAMYLCATSRGGAFQPQHFGDGTRLSIL.

This chain connects TRBV5-5 to TRBJ1-5, with D hard to call. The CDR3 consists of 14 residues. Germline CDR1 SGHKS, CDR2 YYEKEE (reference sequence). V lost 0 bases and J lost 5, with 9 bases in between. In DNA, the CDR3 is TGTGCCAGCAGCTTGGAGGCCCGGGATCAGCCCCAGCATTTT. Translation gives CASSLEARDQPQHF.

The V gene is TRBV5-1, the J gene TRBJ2-3; D might be TRBD1 (6 bases). The V and J ends lost 2 bases and 0 bases respectively, with 16 bases between them. Germline V lookup: CDR1 SGHRS, CDR2 YFSETQ. This CDR3 comprises 17 residues. The CDR3 here is CASSLPPRGISTDTQYF. In DNA form, the CDR3 reads TGCGCCAGCAGCTTACCTCCGAGGGGGATTAGCACAGATACGCAGTATTTT.

The V gene is TRBV19, the J gene TRBJ1-5; D is unclear. CDR3 length equals 16 residues. Germline CDR1 reads LNHDA; CDR2 reads SQIVND (reference sequence). Deletions cut 7 bases from V and 0 bases from J, with 16 bases between. The CDR3 sequence: CASTPSSGYSNQPQHF. In nucleotides, the CDR3 is TGTGCCAGTACTCCGAGCTCCGGGTATAGCAATCAGCCCCAGCATTTT.

The genes are TRBV28 and TRBJ1-1, with D possibly being TRBD1 (5 bases). Trimming removed 1 base from V and 1 base from J, with 10 bases in between. CDR1 MDHEN and CDR2 SYDVKM come from the germline V gene. This CDR3 is 15 amino acids long. The CDR3 loop is CASSLSLTGNTEAFF. CDR3 DNA: TGTGCCAGCAGTTTATCTTTAACAGGGAACACTGAAGCTTTCTTT. Variable domain in full (rest from reference TRBV28 and TRBJ1-1): DVKVTQSSRYLVKRTGEKVFLECVQDMDHENMFWYRQDPGLGLRLIYFSYDVKMKEKGDIPEGYSVSREKKERFSLILESASTNQTSMYLCASSLSLTGNTEAFFGQGTRLTVV.

The chain joins TRBV4-3 to TRBJ1-1; D is uncertain. The V end lost 0 bases, the J end lost 5 bases, and 10 bases lay between the germline ends. CDR3 length: 14 residues. Germline-derived CDR1 and CDR2 are LGHNA and YSLEER. The CDR3 loop is CASSQDRGRTEAFF. The CDR3 DNA follows: TGCGCCAGCAGCCAAGATAGAGGGAGAACTGAAGCTTTCTTT.

The genes are TRBV6-1 and TRBJ1-3, with TRBD1 identical over 9 bases. Trimming removed 4 bases from V and 0 bases from J; junction bases left unmatched: 4. Germline loops: CDR1 MNHNS, CDR2 SASEGT. The CDR3 sequence is 16 residues long. The chain's CDR3 is CASSGDRVNSGNTIYF. Written as DNA, the CDR3 is TGTGCCAGCAGTGGGGACAGGGTGAACTCTGGAAACACCATATATTTT.

V usage is TRBV9 and J usage is TRBJ1-1, with D unclear. The CDR3 is 14 residues long. The germline gives CDR1 SGDLS, CDR2 YYNGEE. The V and J ends lost 1 base and 2 bases respectively, with 9 bases between them. The CDR3 is CASSVLAENTEAFF. The CDR3 coding sequence is TGTGCCAGCAGCGTACTCGCAGAAAACACTGAAGCTTTCTTT. The full variable domain, its missing parts supplied by reference TRBV9 and TRBJ1-1, is DSGVTQTPKHLITATGQRVTLRCSPRSGDLSVYWYQQSLDQGLQFLIQYYNGEERAKGNILERFSAQQFPDLHSELNLSSLELGDSALYFCASSVLAENTEAFFGQGTRLTVV.

This chain uses TRBV14 with TRBJ1-5; D not certain. Germline loops: CDR1 SGHDN, CDR2 FVKESK. The CDR3 has 12 amino acids. Trimming stripped 1 base from V and 10 bases from J, with 8 bases between. CDR3 nucleotide sequence: TGTGCCAGCAGCCAAGGCCCCGGCCCCCAGCATTTT. Its translation is CASSQGPGPQHF. The entire variable domain, with the rest obtained from reference TRBV14 and TRBJ1-5, is as follows: EAGVTQFPSHSVIEKGQTVTLRCDPISGHDNLYWYRRVMGKEIKFLLHFVKESKQDESGMPNNRFLAERTGGTYSTLKVQPAELEDSGVYFCASSQGPGPQHFGDGTRLSIL.

The V call is TRBV15, the J call TRBJ1-5; the D is unclear. There are 17 residues in the CDR3. Germline V gives CDR1 LNHNV, CDR2 YYDKDF (reference sequence). Trimming took off 2 bases at V and 1 base at J, with 15 bases between the two ends. CDR3 residues: CATSRLETGWSNQPQHF. The CDR3 DNA sequence: TGTGCCACCAGCAGACTCGAGACCGGTTGGAGCAATCAGCCCCAGCATTTT.